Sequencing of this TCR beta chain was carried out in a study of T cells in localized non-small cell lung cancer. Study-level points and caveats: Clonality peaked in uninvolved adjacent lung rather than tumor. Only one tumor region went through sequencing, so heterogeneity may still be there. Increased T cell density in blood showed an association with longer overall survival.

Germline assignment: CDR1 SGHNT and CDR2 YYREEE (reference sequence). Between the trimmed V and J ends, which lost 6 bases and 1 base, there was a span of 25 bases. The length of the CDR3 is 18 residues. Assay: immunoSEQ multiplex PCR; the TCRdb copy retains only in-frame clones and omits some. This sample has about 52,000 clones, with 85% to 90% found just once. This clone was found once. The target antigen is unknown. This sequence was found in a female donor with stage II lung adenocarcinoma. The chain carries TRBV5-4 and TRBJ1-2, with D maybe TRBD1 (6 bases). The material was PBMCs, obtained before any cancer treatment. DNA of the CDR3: TGTGCCAGCACCCCTAGGACAGCGTCGTACCCATTTAACTATGGCTACACCTTC. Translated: CASTPRTASYPFNYGYTF.